Listed here are 30 T cell receptor beta chains from one sample, sequenced in a study of T cells expressing NK-cell markers. From the 5' RACE reads, TCRdb lists one entry per CDR3 protein and no DNA. Its clone listing holds about half a million distinct CDR3 sequences. What was sequenced was blood T cells: a sorted CD56 or NKG2C T cell subset, CD4+ or CD8+ T cells, or bulk PBMC T cells (not recorded which). Every receptor here comes from a woman in her 50s in good health.

The CDR3 reads CSAVLLTEAIF. The chain combines TRBV20-1 with TRBJ2-1. The germline V gene encodes CDR1 DFQATT and CDR2 SNEGSKA (reference sequence). This CDR3 region has 11 residues.

The genes are TRBV18 and TRBJ2-7; no DNA is available, so the TRBD2 call from TCRdb remains unchecked. This CDR3 region has 14 residues. The germline V gene encodes CDR1 KGHSH and CDR2 LQKENI. The CDR3 reads CASSPQAGRHEQYF.

The rearrangement uses TRBV4-1 and TRBJ1-4; without DNA, the TCRdb call of TRBD1 cannot be checked. Looked up from germline, CDR1 is MGHRA and CDR2 is YSYEKL. The CDR3 runs to 14 residues. The CDR3 loop is CASSGGKGREKLFF.

The V gene is TRBV6-6, the J gene TRBJ2-1. Germline V gene lookup returns CDR1 MNHNY and CDR2 SVGAGI (reference sequence). The CDR3 spans 12 residues. The CDR3 spells CASRSNRNEQFF.

J is TRBJ1-1 and V is TRBV20-1. The germline V gene encodes CDR1 DFQATT and CDR2 SNEGSKA (reference sequence). The CDR3 totals 14 residues. The CDR3 sequence is CSARIGFGNTEAFF.

The chain is built from TRBV5-5 and TRBJ2-7; TCRdb proposes TRBD1, but this gene call is untestable without DNA. Germline loops: CDR1 SGHKS, CDR2 YYEKEE (reference sequence). The length of the CDR3 is 13 residues. CDR3 sequence reads: CASSLVAGVEQYF.

The V gene is TRBV21-1, the J gene TRBJ1-6; TCRdb's D gene call, TRBD1, goes unchecked for lack of DNA. TRBV21-1 is designated a pseudogene. This CDR3 has 14 amino acids. The CDR3: CASSRQGYNSPLHF.

The CDR3 sequence is CASSARGPPGVNEQFF. V usage is TRBV6-1 and J usage is TRBJ2-1; TCRdb's assignment of TRBD2 cannot be checked, as there is no DNA. Germline assignment: CDR1 MNHNS and CDR2 SASEGT. CDR3 length: 16 amino acids.

The rearrangement joins TRBV5-5 to TRBJ1-5. The germline CDR1 and CDR2 sequences are SGHKS and YYEKEE (reference sequence). The CDR3 loop spans 13 amino acids. CDR3 amino acids: CASSLRSNQPQHF.

The rearrangement joins TRBV19 to TRBJ2-1; there is no DNA to check the TCRdb D call of TRBD1. This CDR3 contains 16 residues. Germline CDR1 reads LNHDA; CDR2 reads SQIVND (reference sequence). The CDR3 spells CASTVGTTSRYNEQFF.

The chain's CDR3 is CASSQQGAGNYEQYF. The chain carries TRBV5-1 and TRBJ2-7; TCRdb's D call, TRBD1, is unchecked because there is no DNA. Germline V lookup: CDR1 SGHRS, CDR2 YFSETQ. The CDR3 is 15 amino acids.

The CDR3 loop is CASSAVGTGNEKLFF. V and J are TRBV25-1 and TRBJ1-4; TCRdb lists TRBD1, though no DNA is available to test this call. Germline V lookup: CDR1 MGHDK, CDR2 SYGVNS. This CDR3 is built from 15 residues. Drawing the rest from reference TRBV25-1 and TRBJ1-4, the complete variable domain is EADIYQTPRYLVIGTGKKITLECSQTMGHDKMYWYQQDPGMELHLIHYSYGVNSTEKGDLSSESTVSRIRTEHFPLTLESARPSHTSQYLCASSAVGTGNEKLFFGSGTQLSVL.

The V and J genes are TRBV7-9 and TRBJ1-3; TCRdb proposes TRBD1, but this gene call is untestable without DNA. CDR3 length: 15 amino acids. Germline CDR1 and CDR2: SEHNR and FQNEAQ (reference sequence). The CDR3 sequence: CASSTRTGSGNTIYF.

This chain uses TRBV24-1 with TRBJ2-4. Germline V gene data show CDR1 as KGHDR and CDR2 as SFDVKD. This CDR3 is built from 12 residues. This CDR3 is CATSVFGDIQYF.

The CDR3 sequence is CASSSRAGRGMNTEAFF. V usage is TRBV12-3 or TRBV12-4 and J usage is TRBJ1-1; there is no DNA to check the TCRdb D call of TRBD1. The CDR3 length is 17 residues.

The chain couples TRBV29-1 to TRBJ1-2; without DNA, the TCRdb call of TRBD1 cannot be checked. The germline V gene has CDR1 SQVTM and CDR2 ANQGSEA. The CDR3 spans 11 residues. This chain's CDR3 is CSGTGPDGYTF.

This rearrangement joins TRBV10-3 to TRBJ2-5; TCRdb's assignment of TRBD1 cannot be checked, as there is no DNA. The CDR3 contains 14 residues. CDR1 is ENHRY, CDR2 SYGVKD, per germline. The CDR3 sequence is CAISDAGGRETQYF.

The V call is TRBV5-6, the J call TRBJ1-2; TCRdb returns TRBD1, unconfirmable since there is no DNA. Looked up from germline, CDR1 is SGHDT and CDR2 is YYEEEE. There are 14 residues in the CDR3. Here the CDR3 reads CASSFGTGASGYTF.

This chain links TRBV6-5 with TRBJ1-5; the D call from TCRdb, TRBD1, cannot be confirmed without DNA. The CDR3 extends over 16 amino acids. The germline CDR1 and CDR2 sequences are MNHEY and SVGAGI. CDR3 sequence reads: CASSSILGTGNQPQHF.

This chain joins TRBV10-3 and TRBJ2-3; the TCRdb D gene call, TRBD2, has no DNA to confirm it. This CDR3 is built from 15 residues. CDR1 ENHRY and CDR2 SYGVKD come from the germline V gene. CDR3 sequence reads: CATLKPGSSTDTQYF.

The chain couples TRBV24-1 to TRBJ2-1; TCRdb lists TRBD1, though no DNA is available to test this call. The length of the CDR3 is 15 residues. Germline CDR1 and CDR2: KGHDR and SFDVKD. CDR3 protein: CATRNRLSPGNEQFF.

This rearrangement joins TRBV5-1 to TRBJ1-1. The CDR3 consists of 14 residues. Germline V gene data show CDR1 as SGHRS and CDR2 as YFSETQ. CDR3 region: CASSLDGLNTEAFF.

The genes are TRBV20-1 and TRBJ2-2; no DNA is available, so the TRBD1 call from TCRdb remains unchecked. This CDR3 is built from 13 residues. Germline CDR1 is DFQATT and CDR2 is SNEGSKA (reference sequence). The CDR3 spells CSARQGSSRELFF.

The V call is TRBV6-5, the J call TRBJ2-1; TCRdb picks TRBD2, but there is no DNA to check that call. The CDR3 runs to 16 residues. CDR1 is MNHEY and CDR2 is SVGAGI in the germline V gene. The CDR3 protein is CASSYSGREGGNEQFF.

The chain joins TRBV5-1 to TRBJ2-3; as DNA is missing, the TRBD1 call by TCRdb cannot be tested. Germline V gene data show CDR1 as SGHRS and CDR2 as YFSETQ. CDR3 size: 16 residues. The CDR3 protein is CASSVTGVRDADTQYF.

This sequence joins TRBV24-1 and TRBJ2-3; TCRdb designates TRBD1, a call that cannot be tested without DNA. Germline loops: CDR1 KGHDR, CDR2 SFDVKD. The CDR3 is made up of 16 amino acids. This CDR3 reads CATSDFGGTASHTQYF.

The rearrangement links TRBV3-1 to TRBJ2-5. CDR3 length: 13 amino acids. From germline, CDR1 is LGHDT and CDR2 YNNKEL (reference sequence). CDR3 protein: CASSQSRLKTQYF.

The rearrangement uses TRBV12-3 or TRBV12-4 and TRBJ2-2; the TCRdb call, TRBD1, lacks DNA for checking. This CDR3 region has 12 residues. CDR3 loop: CASRTGVGELFF.

This chain joins TRBV20-1 and TRBJ1-6; checking the TCRdb D call of TRBD1 is not possible without DNA. The CDR3 consists of 15 residues. Germline values: CDR1 DFQATT, CDR2 SNEGSKA (reference sequence). This CDR3 is CSARAPGLGDSPLHF.

The chain employs TRBV7-8 and TRBJ2-1; there is no DNA to check the TCRdb D call of TRBD2. Germline CDR1 is SGHVS and CDR2 is FQNEAQ. CDR3 length: 15 residues. The CDR3 is CASSVGQTSLGEQFF.